These 9 T cell receptor beta chains were all obtained from the same sample, sequenced in a study of cytomegalovirus exposure and HLA in healthy donors (dated by TCRdb to 2015 to 2018). Libraries were built with the immunoSEQ multiplex PCR assay. A mixture of 60 forward primers for TCR Vbeta segments and 13 reverse primers for TCR Jbeta segments was used in the multiplex PCR. Not all clones reach the TCRdb copy of this immuneACCESS table, which keeps in-frame sequences only. Checked studies attribute under half of the gap to unresolved V genes and leave the rest unexplained. The sample table records fewer than 250,000 clones; roughly four fifths of these occur just once. The ten most abundant clones make up 1.4% of the sample. Material for sequencing was PBMCs. These receptors were obtained from a girl aged 10-17 years in good health and CMV-seronegative.

This clone appeared once. The CDR3 loop is CASSSEGPASSYNSPLHF. CDR3 bases: TGTGCCAGCAGCTCGGAGGGGCCAGCTAGCTCCTATAATTCACCCCTCCACTTT. The V and J genes are TRBV7-2 and TRBJ1-6; possible D gene TRBD1, 5 bases. This CDR3 has 18 amino acids. Deletions cut 4 bases from V and 0 bases from J, with 16 bases between. Germline-derived CDR1 and CDR2 are SGHTA and FQGNSA.

With regard to this clone: The CDR3 carries no conserved terminal phenylalanine or tryptophan, so it likely arises from a read error. The limits of the CDR3 on the DNA are not certain, so only TCRdb's listed CDR3 is given. The J gene is TRBJ2-7, the V gene TRBV6-4; TRBD1 is taken as the D call from the table, unchecked against the DNA. Per the germline V gene, CDR1 is MRHNA and CDR2 is SNTAGT. A total of 15 residues make up the CDR3, ends included. The CDR3 region is CASSYVGTRFGPTLI.

The rearrangement joins TRBV7-6 to TRBJ1-6; TRBD1 matches at 9 bases. The CDR3 spans 20 residues. Looked up from germline, CDR1 is SGHVS and CDR2 is FNYEAQ. V shed 5 bases and J 2 bases; nucleotides not matched to a gene: 16. CDR3 sequence (DNA): TGTGCCAGCAGCCCCACTCTCTCGACAGGGGGAATCACCTATAATTCACCCCTCCACTTT. Its translation: CASSPTLSTGGITYNSPLHF.

The rearrangement joins TRBV5-1 to TRBJ2-3; D uncertain. Trimming stripped 0 bases from V and 0 bases from J, with 20 bases between. Germline lookup yields CDR1 SGHRS and CDR2 YFSETQ. This CDR3 spans 19 amino acids. The CDR3 here is CASSLGYSVRLASTDTQYF. The CDR3 DNA reads TGCGCCAGCAGCTTGGGGTACTCGGTACGACTCGCAAGCACAGATACGCAGTATTTT.

V gene TRBV7-9 combines with J gene TRBJ1-5; D is ambiguous. Trimming took 5 bases from V and 2 from J, leaving 4 bases between them. This CDR3 is built from 12 residues. Germline CDR1 reads SEHNR; CDR2 reads FQNEAQ (reference sequence). In nucleotides, the CDR3 is TGTGCCAGCAGCCGTGGCAATCAGCCCCAGCATTTT. It is translated as CASSRGNQPQHF.

This chain joins TRBV2 and TRBJ2-1; 11 bases match TRBD2. With 10 bases clipped from V and 6 bases from J, the junction kept 8 bases outside the gene matches. The germline gives CDR1 SNHLY, CDR2 FYNNEI. The CDR3 is 14 amino acids. The CDR3 DNA reads as TGTGCCATCCCTAGCGGGGGGTCATCCAATGAGCAGTTCTTC. Translating gives CAIPSGGSSNEQFF. Complete variable domain (other parts from reference TRBV2 and TRBJ2-1): EPEVTQTPSHQVTQMGQEVILRCVPISNHLYFYWYRQILGQKVEFLVSFYNNEISEKSEIFDDQFSVERPDGSNFTLKIRSTKLEDSAMYFCAIPSGGSSNEQFFGPGTRLTVL.

V and J are TRBV9 and TRBJ2-3; 9 bases are a match to TRBD2. V shed 4 bases and J 4 bases; nucleotides not matched to a gene: 10. The germline gives CDR1 SGDLS, CDR2 YYNGEE. The CDR3 runs 16 residues. In DNA, the CDR3 is TGTGCCAGCAGCCCGACGACTAGCGGATTCCCAGATACGCAGTATTTT. This translates into CASSPTTSGFPDTQYF.

The chain couples TRBV2 to TRBJ2-5, with 7 positions matching TRBD1. Per germline, CDR1 SNHLY and CDR2 FYNNEI. Trimming removed 8 bases from V and 2 bases from J; junction bases left unmatched: 5. This CDR3 is built from 13 residues. CDR3 nucleotides: TGTGCCAGCGGGGGACAGTCTCAAGAGACCCAGTACTTC. It encodes CASGGQSQETQYF.

The chain combines TRBV7-2 with TRBJ1-2; D call uncertain. The CDR3 spans 12 residues. V was trimmed by 4 bases and J by 5 bases, leaving 8 bases between them. Germline V gene sequence: CDR1 SGHTA, CDR2 FQGNSA. CDR3 amino acids: CASSSDGYGYTF. DNA of the CDR3: TGTGCCAGCAGCTCAGACGGGTATGGCTACACCTTC.